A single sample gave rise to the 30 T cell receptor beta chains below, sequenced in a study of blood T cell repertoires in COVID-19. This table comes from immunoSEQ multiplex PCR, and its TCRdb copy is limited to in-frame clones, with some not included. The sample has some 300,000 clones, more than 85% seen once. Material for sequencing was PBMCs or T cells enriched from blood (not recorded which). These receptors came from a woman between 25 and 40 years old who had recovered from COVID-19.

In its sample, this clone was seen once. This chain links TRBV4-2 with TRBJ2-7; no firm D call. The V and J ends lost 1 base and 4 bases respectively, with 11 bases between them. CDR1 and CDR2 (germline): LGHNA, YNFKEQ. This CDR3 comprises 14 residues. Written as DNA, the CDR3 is TGTGCCAGCAGCCAAGGGCAACCGTCTTACGAGCAGTACTTC. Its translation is CASSQGQPSYEQYF.

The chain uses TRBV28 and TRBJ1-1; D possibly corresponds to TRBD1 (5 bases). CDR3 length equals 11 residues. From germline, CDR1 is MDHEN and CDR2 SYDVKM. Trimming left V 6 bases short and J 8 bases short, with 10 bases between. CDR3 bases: TGTGCCAGCAGAGCGGGACGGGAAGCTTTCTTT. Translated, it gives CASRAGREAFF.

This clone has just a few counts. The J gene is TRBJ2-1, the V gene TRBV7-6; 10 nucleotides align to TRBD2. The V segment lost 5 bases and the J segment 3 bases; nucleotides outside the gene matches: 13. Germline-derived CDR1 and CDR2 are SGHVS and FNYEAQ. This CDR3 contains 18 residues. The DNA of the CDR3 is TGTGCCAGCAGCCCGCGAGGGCTAGCGGGGGCCGACTACAATGAGCAGTTCTTC. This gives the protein CASSPRGLAGADYNEQFF.

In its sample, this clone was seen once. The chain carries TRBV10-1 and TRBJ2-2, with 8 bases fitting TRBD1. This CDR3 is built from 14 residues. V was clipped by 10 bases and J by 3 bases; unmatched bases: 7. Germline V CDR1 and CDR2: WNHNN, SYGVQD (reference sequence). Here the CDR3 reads CATSGTGHTGELFF. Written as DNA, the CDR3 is TGCGCCACCTCGGGGACAGGTCACACCGGGGAGCTGTTTTTT.

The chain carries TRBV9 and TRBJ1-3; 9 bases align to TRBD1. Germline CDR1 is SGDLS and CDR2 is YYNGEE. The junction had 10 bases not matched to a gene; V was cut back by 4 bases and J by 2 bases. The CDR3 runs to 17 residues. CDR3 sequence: CASSLSRDRVTGNTIYF. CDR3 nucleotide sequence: TGTGCCAGCAGCCTTAGCCGGGACAGGGTAACTGGAAACACCATATATTTT.

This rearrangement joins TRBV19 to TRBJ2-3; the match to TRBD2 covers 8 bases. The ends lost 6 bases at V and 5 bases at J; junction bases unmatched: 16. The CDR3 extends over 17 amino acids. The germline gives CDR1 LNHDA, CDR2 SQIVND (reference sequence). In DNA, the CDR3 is TGTGCCAGTAGGACTGGGCGTAGCGGGGCACGCGGAGATACGCAGTATTTT. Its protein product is CASRTGRSGARGDTQYF.

CDR3 sequence (DNA): TGTGCCAGCAGCGAAAGCGGTGTCCGGGTGGGGGAGCAGTACTTC. Translated: CASSESGVRVGEQYF. The chain has TRBV7-9 and TRBJ2-7; D may be TRBD2 (5 bases). Trimming removed 5 bases at V and 7 bases at J, with 21 bases between. Germline assignment: CDR1 SEHNR and CDR2 FQNEAQ (reference sequence). CDR3 length: 15 residues.

The CDR3 nucleotides read TGTGCCAGCAGCTTAGATTGGGCCGCTCAGCCCCAGCATTTT. Residues: CASSLDWAAQPQHF. This chain uses TRBV11-2 with TRBJ1-5; D is uncertain. Per germline, CDR1 SGHAT and CDR2 FQNNGV. This CDR3 has 14 residues. Trimming took 0 bases from V and 6 from J, leaving 9 bases between them.

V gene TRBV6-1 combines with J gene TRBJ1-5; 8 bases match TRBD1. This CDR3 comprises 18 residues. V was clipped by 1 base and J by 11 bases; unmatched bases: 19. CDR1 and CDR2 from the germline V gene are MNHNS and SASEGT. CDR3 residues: CASSEGYKGTGQGRAQHF. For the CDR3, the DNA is TGTGCCAGCAGTGAAGGTTATAAGGGGACAGGTCAAGGTCGGGCCCAGCATTTT.

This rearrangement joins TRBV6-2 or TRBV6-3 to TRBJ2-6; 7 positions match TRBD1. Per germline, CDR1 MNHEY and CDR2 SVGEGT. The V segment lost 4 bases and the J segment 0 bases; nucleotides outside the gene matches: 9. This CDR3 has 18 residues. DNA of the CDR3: TGTGCCAGCAGTTCCCCCACAGGGGTCCCCTCTGGGGCCAACGTCCTGACTTTC. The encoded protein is CASSSPTGVPSGANVLTF.

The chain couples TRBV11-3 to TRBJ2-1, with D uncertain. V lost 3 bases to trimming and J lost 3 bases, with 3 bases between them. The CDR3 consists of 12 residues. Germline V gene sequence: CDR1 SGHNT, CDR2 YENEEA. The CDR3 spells CASSFSYNEQFF. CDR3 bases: TGTGCCAGCAGCTTTAGCTACAATGAGCAGTTCTTC.

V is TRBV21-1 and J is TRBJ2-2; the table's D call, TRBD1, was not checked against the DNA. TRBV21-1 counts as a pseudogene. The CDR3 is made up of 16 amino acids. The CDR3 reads CATDRLGTEITGELFF. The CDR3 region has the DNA TGTGCCACCGATCGATTGGGGACAGAAATTACCGGGGAGCTGTTTTTT.

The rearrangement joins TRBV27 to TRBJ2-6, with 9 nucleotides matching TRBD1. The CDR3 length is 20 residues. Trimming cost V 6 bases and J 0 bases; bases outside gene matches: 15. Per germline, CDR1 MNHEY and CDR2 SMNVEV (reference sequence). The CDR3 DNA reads TGTGCCAGCAGCTCTCTCTACCCCGGACAGGGGAGCTCTGGGGCCAACGTCCTGACTTTC. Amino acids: CASSSLYPGQGSSGANVLTF.

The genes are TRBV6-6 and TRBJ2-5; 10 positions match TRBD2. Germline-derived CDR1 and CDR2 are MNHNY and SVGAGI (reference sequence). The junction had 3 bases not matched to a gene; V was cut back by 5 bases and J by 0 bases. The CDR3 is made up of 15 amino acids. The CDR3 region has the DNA TGTGCCAGCAGTATAGCGGGGGGAGACCAAGAGACCCAGTACTTC. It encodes CASSIAGGDQETQYF.

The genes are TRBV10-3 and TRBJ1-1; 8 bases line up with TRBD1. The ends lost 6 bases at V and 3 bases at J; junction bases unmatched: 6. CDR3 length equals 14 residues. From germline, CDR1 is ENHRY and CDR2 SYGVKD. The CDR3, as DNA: TGTGCCATCAGGGCCAGGGGGCGGGACACTGAAGCTTTCTTT. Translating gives CAIRARGRDTEAFF.

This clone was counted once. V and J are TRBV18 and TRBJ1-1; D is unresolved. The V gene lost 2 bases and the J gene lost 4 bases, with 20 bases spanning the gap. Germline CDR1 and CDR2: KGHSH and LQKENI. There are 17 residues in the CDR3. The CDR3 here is CASSPFRSGRDLTEAFF. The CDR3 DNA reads TGTGCCAGCTCACCATTTCGCTCTGGACGGGATCTCACTGAAGCTTTCTTT.

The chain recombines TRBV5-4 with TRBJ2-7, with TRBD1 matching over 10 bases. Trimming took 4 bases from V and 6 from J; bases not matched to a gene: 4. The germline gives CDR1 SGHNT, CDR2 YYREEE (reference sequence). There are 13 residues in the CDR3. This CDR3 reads CASSVTGGSEQYF. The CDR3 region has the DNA TGTGCCAGCAGCGTGACAGGGGGCTCCGAGCAGTACTTC.

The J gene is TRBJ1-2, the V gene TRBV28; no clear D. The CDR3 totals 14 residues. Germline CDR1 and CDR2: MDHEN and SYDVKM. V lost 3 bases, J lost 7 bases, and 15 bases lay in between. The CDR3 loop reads CASSFRGQGIGYTF. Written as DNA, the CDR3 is TGTGCCAGCAGTTTTCGCGGGCAAGGGATTGGCTACACCTTC.

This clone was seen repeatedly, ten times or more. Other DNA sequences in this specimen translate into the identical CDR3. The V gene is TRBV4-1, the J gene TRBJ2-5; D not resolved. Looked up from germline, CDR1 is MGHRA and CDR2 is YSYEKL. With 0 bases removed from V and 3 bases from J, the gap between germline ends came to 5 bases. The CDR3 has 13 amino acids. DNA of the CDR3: TGCGCCAGCAGCCAAGAACTCGAAGAGACCCAGTACTTC. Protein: CASSQELEETQYF.

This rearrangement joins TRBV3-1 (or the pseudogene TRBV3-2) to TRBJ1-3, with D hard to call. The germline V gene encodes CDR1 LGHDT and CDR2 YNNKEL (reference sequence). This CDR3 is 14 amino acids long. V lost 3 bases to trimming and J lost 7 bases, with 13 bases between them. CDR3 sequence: CASSHENLRNTIYF. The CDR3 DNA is TGTGCCAGCAGCCACGAGAACCTCAGGAACACCATATATTTT.

CDR3 in DNA: TGTGCCACCCTAAGGGACTGGGAAAACACCGGGGAGCTGTTTTTT. Protein: CATLRDWENTGELFF. V gene TRBV2 combines with J gene TRBJ2-2, with a possible D match to TRBD2 (6 bases). Per the germline V gene, CDR1 is SNHLY and CDR2 is FYNNEI. Trimming pared 10 bases from V and 2 bases from J, leaving 17 bases between. CDR3 length equals 15 residues.

DNA of the CDR3: TGTGCCAGCAGCCGTAGCGGGGGGTACCAAGAGACCCAGTACTTC. It codes for CASSRSGGYQETQYF. J is TRBJ2-5 and V is TRBV7-2; 10 bases agree with TRBD2. The V segment lost 5 bases and the J segment 0 bases; nucleotides outside the gene matches: 3. CDR3 length equals 15 residues. From germline, CDR1 is SGHTA and CDR2 FQGNSA.

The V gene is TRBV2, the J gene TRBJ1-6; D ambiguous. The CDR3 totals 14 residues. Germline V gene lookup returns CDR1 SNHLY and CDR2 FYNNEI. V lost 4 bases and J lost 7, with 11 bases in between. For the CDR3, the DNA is TGTGCCAGCAGTGGCGGAGACGCGAATTCACCCCTCCACTTT. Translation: CASSGGDANSPLHF.

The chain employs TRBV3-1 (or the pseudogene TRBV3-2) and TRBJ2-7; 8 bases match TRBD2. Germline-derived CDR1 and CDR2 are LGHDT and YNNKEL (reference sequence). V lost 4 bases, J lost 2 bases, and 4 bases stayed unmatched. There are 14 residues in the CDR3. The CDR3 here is CASSRAGATYEQYF. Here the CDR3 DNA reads TGTGCCAGCAGCCGAGCGGGGGCTACCTACGAGCAGTACTTC.

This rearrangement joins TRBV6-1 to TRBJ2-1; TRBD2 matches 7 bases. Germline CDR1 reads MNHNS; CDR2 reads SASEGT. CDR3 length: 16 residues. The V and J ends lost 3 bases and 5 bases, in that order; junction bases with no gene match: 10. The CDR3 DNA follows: TGTGCCAGCAGTGAGGGGAGGGCGGGGCCTCACAATGAGCAGTTCTTC. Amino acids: CASSEGRAGPHNEQFF.

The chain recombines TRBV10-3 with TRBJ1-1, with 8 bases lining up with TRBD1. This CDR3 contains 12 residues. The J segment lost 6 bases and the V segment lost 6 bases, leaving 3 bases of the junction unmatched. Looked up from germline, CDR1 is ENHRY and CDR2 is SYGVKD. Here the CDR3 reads CAIRQGGPEAFF. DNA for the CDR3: TGTGCCATCAGACAGGGGGGCCCTGAAGCTTTCTTT.

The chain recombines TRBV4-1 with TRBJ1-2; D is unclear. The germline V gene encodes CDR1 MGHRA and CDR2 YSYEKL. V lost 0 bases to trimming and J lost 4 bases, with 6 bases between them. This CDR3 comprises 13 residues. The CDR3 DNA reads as TGCGCCAGCAGCCAAGAAGGGAGCTATGGCTACACCTTC. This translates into CASSQEGSYGYTF.

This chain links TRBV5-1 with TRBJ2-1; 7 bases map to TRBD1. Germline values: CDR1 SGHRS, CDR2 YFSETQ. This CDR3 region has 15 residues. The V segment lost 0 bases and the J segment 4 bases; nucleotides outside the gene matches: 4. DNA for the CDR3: TGCGCCAGCAGCTTGGGAGGGGGCGGGTACAATGAGCAGTTCTTC. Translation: CASSLGGGGYNEQFF.

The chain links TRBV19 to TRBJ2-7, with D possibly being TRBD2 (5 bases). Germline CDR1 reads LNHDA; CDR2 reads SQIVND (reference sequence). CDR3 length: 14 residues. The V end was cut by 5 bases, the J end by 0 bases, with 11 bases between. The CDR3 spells CASSALAGSYEQYF. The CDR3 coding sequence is TGTGCCAGTAGTGCCCTGGCGGGCTCCTACGAGCAGTACTTC.

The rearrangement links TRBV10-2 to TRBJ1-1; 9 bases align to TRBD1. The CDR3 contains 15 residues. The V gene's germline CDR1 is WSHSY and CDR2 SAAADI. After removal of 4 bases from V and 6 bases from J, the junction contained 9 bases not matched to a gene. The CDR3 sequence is CASSALGQGSSEAFF. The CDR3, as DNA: TGCGCCAGCAGTGCCCTGGGACAGGGAAGCTCTGAAGCTTTCTTT.